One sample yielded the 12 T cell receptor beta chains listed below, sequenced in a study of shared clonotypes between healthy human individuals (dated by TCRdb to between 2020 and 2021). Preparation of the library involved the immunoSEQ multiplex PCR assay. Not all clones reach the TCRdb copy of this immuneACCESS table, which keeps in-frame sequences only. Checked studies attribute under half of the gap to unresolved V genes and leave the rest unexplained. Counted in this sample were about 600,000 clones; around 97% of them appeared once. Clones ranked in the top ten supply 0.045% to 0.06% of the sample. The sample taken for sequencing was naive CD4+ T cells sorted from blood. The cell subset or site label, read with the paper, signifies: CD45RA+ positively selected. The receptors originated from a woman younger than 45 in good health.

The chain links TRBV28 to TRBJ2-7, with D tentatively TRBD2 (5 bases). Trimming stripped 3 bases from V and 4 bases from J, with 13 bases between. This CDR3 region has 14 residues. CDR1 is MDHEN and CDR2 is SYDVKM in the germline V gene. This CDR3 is CASSFPPRTYEQYF. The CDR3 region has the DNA TGTGCCAGCAGTTTTCCCCCACGGACTTACGAGCAGTACTTC.

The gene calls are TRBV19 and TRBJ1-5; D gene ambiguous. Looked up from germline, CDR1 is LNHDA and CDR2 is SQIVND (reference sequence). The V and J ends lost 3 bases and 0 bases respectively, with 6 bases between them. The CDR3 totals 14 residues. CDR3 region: CASSIRISNQPQHF. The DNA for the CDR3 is TGTGCCAGTAGTATCAGGATTAGCAATCAGCCCCAGCATTTT.

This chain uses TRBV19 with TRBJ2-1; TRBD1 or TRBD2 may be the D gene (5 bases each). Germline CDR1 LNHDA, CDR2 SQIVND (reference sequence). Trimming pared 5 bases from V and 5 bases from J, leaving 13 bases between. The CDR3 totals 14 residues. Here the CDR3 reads CASSLPGRHNEQFF. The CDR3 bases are TGTGCCAGTAGTCTACCGGGACGGCACAATGAGCAGTTCTTC.

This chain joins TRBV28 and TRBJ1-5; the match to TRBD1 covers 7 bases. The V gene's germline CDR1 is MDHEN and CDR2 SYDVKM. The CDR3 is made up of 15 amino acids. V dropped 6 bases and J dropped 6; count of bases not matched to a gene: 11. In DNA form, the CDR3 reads TGTGCCAGCAGCTCCTTCGACAGGGTAGGTCAGCCCCAGCATTTT. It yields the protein CASSSFDRVGQPQHF.

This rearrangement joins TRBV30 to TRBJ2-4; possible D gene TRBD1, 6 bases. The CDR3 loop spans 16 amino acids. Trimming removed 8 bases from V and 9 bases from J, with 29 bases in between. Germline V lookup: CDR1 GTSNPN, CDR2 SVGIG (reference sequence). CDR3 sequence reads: CAIGTSQASWSGIQYF. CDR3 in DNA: TGTGCCATCGGGACATCGCAAGCTAGTTGGAGCGGCATTCAGTACTTC.

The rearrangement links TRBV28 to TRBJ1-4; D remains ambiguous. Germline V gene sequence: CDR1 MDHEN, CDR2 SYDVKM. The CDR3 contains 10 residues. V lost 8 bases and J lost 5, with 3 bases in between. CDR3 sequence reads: CASQNEKLFF. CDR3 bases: TGTGCCAGCCAAAATGAAAAACTGTTTTTT.

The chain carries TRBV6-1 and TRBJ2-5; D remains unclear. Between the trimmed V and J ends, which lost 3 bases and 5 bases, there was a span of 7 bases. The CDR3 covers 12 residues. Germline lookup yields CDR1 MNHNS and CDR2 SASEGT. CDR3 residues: CASSDAVETQYF. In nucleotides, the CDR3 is TGTGCCAGCAGTGATGCCGTTGAGACCCAGTACTTC.

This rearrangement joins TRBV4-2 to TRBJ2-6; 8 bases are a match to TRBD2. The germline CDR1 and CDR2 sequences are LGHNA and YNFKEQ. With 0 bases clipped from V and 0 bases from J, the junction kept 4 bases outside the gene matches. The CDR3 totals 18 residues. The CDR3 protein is CASSQERSGSSGANVLTF. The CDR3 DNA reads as TGTGCCAGCAGCCAAGAGAGAAGCGGGAGCTCTGGGGCCAACGTCCTGACTTTC.

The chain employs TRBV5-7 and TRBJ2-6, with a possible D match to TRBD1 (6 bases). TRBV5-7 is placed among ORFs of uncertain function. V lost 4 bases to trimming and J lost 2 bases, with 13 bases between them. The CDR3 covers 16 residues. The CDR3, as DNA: TGTGCCAGCAGCACAGCAGGGGTCCCTGGGGCCAACGTCCTGACTTTC. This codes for CASSTAGVPGANVLTF.

CDR3 bases: TGTGCCAGCAGCCCGACAGGGACCTCTGGAAACACCATATATTTT. Translating it yields CASSPTGTSGNTIYF. The chain combines TRBV7-9 with TRBJ1-3; 7 nucleotides agree with TRBD1. V was clipped by 5 bases and J by 0 bases; unmatched bases: 4. The CDR3 is made up of 15 amino acids. CDR1 is SEHNR, CDR2 FQNEAQ, per germline (reference sequence).

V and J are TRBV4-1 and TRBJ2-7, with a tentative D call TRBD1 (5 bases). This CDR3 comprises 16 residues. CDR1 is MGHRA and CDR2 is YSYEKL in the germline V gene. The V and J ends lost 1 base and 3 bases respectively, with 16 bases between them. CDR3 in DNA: TGCGCCAGCAGCCAAGGTAGGGCAGGGAACAGCTACGAGCAGTACTTC. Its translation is CASSQGRAGNSYEQYF.

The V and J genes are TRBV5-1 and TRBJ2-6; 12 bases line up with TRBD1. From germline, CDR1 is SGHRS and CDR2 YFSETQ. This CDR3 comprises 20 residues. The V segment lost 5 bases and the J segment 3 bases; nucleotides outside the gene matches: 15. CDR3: CASRKSVGQGAIGGANVLTF. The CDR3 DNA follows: TGCGCCAGCAGAAAATCAGTGGGACAGGGGGCGATTGGTGGGGCCAACGTCCTGACTTTC.